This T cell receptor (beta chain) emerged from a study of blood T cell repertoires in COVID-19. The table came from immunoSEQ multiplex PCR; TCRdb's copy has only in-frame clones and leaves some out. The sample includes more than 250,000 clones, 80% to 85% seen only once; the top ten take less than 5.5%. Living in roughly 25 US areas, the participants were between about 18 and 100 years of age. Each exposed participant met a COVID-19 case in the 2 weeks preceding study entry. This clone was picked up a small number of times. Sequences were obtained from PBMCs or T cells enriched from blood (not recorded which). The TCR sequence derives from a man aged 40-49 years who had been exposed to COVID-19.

The CDR3 sequence is CASRRGQSNTEAFF. CDR3 nucleotides: TGTGCCAGCCGCCGAGGGCAGTCGAACACTGAAGCTTTCTTT. This chain joins TRBV7-3 and TRBJ1-1; no reliable D call. Germline V lookup: CDR1 SGHTA, CDR2 FQGTGA. There are 14 residues in the CDR3. V was cut by 8 bases and J by 1 base, with 14 bases left in between. The full variable domain, in which reference TRBV7-3 and TRBJ1-1 provide the parts outside the CDR3, is GAGVSQTPSNKVTEKGKYVELRCDPISGHTALYWYRQSLGQGPEFLIYFQGTGAADDSGLPNDRFFAVRPEGSVSTLKIQRTERGDSAVYLCASRRGQSNTEAFFGQGTRLTVV.